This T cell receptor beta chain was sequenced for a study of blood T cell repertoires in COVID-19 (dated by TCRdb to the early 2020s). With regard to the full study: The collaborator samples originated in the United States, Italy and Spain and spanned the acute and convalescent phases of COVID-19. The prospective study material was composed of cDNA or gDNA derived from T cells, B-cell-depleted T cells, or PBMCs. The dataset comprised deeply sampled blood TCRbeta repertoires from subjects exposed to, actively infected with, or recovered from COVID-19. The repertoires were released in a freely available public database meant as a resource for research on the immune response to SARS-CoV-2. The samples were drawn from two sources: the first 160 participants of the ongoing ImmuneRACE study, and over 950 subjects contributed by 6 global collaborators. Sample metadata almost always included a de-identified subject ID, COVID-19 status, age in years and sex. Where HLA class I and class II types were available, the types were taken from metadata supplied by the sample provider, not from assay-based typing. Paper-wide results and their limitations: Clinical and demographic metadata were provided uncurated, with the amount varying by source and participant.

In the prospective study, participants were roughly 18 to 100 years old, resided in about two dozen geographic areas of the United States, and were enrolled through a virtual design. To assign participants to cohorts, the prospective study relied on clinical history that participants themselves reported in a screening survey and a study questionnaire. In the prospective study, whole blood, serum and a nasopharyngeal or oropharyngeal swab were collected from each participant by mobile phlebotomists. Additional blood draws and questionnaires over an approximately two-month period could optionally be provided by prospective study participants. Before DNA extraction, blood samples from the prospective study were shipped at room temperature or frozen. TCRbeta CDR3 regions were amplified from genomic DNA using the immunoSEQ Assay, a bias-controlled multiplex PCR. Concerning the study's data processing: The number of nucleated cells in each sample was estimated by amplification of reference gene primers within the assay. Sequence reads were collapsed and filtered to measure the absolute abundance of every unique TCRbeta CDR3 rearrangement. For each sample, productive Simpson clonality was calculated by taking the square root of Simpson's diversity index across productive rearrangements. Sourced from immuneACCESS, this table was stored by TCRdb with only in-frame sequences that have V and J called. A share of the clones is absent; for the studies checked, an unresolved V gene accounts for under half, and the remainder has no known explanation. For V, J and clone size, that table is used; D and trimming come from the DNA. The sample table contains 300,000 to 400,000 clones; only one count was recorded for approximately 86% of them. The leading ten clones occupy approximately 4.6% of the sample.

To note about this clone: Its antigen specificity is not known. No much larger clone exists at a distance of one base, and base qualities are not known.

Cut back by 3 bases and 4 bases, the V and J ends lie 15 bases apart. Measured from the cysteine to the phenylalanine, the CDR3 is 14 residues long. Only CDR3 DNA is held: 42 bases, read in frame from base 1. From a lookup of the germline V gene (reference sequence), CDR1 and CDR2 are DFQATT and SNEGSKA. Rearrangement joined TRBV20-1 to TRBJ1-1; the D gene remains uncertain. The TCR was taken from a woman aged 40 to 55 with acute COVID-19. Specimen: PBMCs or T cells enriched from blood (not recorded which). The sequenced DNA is TGCAGTGCTAGTATAGGAGGCCCGAGCACTGAAGCTTTCTTT. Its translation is CSASIGGPSTEAFF.